One sample yielded the 8 T cell receptor beta chains listed below, sequenced in a study of beta chain features in type 1 diabetes. Every bit of the isolated RNA underwent reverse transcription, so sequencing read expressed TCRB transcripts. Clones were read by immunoSEQ multiplex PCR, and TCRdb kept only the in-frame ones, dropping some. The sample contains hundreds of thousands of clones, around an eighth of which appear only once. Their cognate antigens are unknown. Notes on the study in general: TCRB CDR3s from Type 1 diabetes patients were moderately but significantly shorter in all four CD4+ subsets.

Sequencing was done on a sample of naive CD4+ T cells from blood. The receptors originated from a woman aged 18-29 years with type 1 diabetes.

This clone was seen a handful of times. The chain has TRBV7-2 and TRBJ2-3; 13 nucleotides agree with TRBD2. The V gene end was trimmed by 4 bases and the J gene end by 6 bases; junction bases not matched to a gene: 7. Germline-derived CDR1 and CDR2 are SGHTA and FQGNSA. The CDR3 runs 16 residues. This chain's CDR3 is CASSSDGLAGADTQYF. The CDR3 DNA sequence: TGTGCCAGCAGCTCCGACGGACTAGCGGGAGCGGATACGCAGTATTTT.

V and J are TRBV5-4 and TRBJ2-1; TRBD2 matches at 7 bases. Germline trimming cut 4 bases from V and 7 bases from J; bases unmatched to any gene: 17. The length of the CDR3 is 17 residues. CDR1 and CDR2 from the germline V gene are SGHNT and YYREEE (reference sequence). The CDR3 DNA reads as TGTGCCAGCAGCCTACTCCTAGGACTAGTTAGTTTGAATGAGCAGTTCTTC. It translates to CASSLLLGLVSLNEQFF. Full variable domain (outside the CDR3, taken from reference TRBV5-4 and TRBJ2-1): ETGVTQSPTHLIKTRGQQVTLRCSSQSGHNTVSWYQQALGQGPQFIFQYYREEENGRGNFPPRFSGLQFPNYSSELNVNALELDDSALYLCASSLLLGLVSLNEQFFGPGTRLTVL.

The rearrangement joins TRBV6-1 to TRBJ1-2, with TRBD1 matching 9 bases. This CDR3 is 15 amino acids long. Germline V gene sequence: CDR1 MNHNS, CDR2 SASEGT. The J segment lost 5 bases and the V segment lost 2 bases, leaving 6 bases of the junction unmatched. CDR3 DNA sequence: TGTGCCAGCAGTGAATTCGCGGACAGGGGATATGGCTACACCTTC. Its translation: CASSEFADRGYGYTF.

The genes are TRBV14 and TRBJ2-1; D remains ambiguous. V was shortened by 8 bases and J by 6 bases, with 8 bases between the two germline ends. Germline V CDR1 and CDR2: SGHDN, FVKESK. The CDR3 extends over 11 amino acids. The CDR3 protein is CASSSGNEQFF. CDR3 in DNA: TGTGCCAGCTCTTCGGGCAATGAGCAGTTCTTC.

This clone was counted a few times. The chain is built from TRBV4-3 and TRBJ1-1; 7 positions match TRBD1. Losses at the gene ends were 0 bases for V and 2 bases for J; bases not matched to a gene: 3. From germline, CDR1 is LGHNA and CDR2 YSLEER. This CDR3 has 15 residues. CDR3: CASSQETGFNTEAFF. DNA of the CDR3: TGCGCCAGCAGCCAAGAGACAGGGTTTAACACTGAAGCTTTCTTT.

The table lists this clone with a few counts. The chain recombines TRBV28 with TRBJ1-1, with D possibly TRBD1 on 6 matching bases. In germline, CDR1 is MDHEN, CDR2 SYDVKM. CDR3 length: 13 residues. V lost 5 bases to trimming and J lost 12 bases, with 19 bases between them. This chain's CDR3 is CASSETPGGATFF. CDR3 sequence (DNA): TGTGCCAGCAGTGAAACCCCGGGGGGCGCGACTTTCTTT.

This clone was seen more than once but under ten times. This chain links TRBV15 with TRBJ1-2; maybe TRBD1 (5 bases). The CDR3 spans 15 residues. From germline, CDR1 is LNHNV and CDR2 YYDKDF (reference sequence). Trimming cost V 1 base and J 8 bases, with 17 bases left between them. This chain's CDR3 is CATSRGSGGARGYTF. The CDR3 DNA follows: TGTGCCACCAGCAGAGGTTCCGGGGGTGCGAGAGGCTACACCTTC.

The chain employs TRBV19 and TRBJ2-2; D perhaps matches TRBD2 (5 bases). The V end was cut by 7 bases, the J end by 4 bases, with 16 bases between. CDR3 length: 15 amino acids. Germline CDR1 and CDR2: LNHDA and SQIVND (reference sequence). CDR3 loop: CASTRTPRGTGELFF. DNA for the CDR3: TGTGCCAGTACCCGAACCCCACGGGGCACCGGGGAGCTGTTTTTT.